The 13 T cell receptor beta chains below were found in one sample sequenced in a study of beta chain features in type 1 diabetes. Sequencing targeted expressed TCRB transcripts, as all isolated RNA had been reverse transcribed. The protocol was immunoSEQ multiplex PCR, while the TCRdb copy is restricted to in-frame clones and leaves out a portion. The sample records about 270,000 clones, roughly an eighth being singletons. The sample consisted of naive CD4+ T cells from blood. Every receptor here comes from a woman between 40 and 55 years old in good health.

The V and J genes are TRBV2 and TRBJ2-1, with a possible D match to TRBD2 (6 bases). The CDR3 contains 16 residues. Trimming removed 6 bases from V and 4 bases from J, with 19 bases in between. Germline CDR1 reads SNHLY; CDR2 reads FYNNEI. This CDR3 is CASRGPRLVGYNEQFF. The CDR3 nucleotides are TGTGCCAGCAGGGGACCACGACTAGTGGGATACAATGAGCAGTTCTTC.

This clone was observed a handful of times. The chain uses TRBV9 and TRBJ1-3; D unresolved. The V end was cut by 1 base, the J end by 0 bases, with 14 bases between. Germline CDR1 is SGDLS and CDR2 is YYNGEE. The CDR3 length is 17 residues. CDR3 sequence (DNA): TGTGCCAGCAGCGTACAAGTCAGTCATCCCTCTGGAAACACCATATATTTT. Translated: CASSVQVSHPSGNTIYF.

The DNA of the CDR3 is TGTGCCAGCTCACCAACAGGGGGCGCGGCTGAAGCTTTCTTT. This encodes CASSPTGGAAEAFF. J is TRBJ1-1 and V is TRBV18; 9 positions match TRBD1. The CDR3 is 14 amino acids. Germline CDR1 and CDR2: KGHSH and LQKENI. With 2 bases clipped from V and 6 bases from J, the junction kept 4 bases outside the gene matches.

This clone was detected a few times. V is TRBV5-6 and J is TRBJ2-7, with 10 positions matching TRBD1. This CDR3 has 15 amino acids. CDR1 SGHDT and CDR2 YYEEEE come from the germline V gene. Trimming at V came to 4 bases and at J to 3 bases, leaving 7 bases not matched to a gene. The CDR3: CASSAWTGGLYEQYF. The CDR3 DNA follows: TGTGCCAGCAGCGCCTGGACAGGGGGACTCTACGAGCAGTACTTC.

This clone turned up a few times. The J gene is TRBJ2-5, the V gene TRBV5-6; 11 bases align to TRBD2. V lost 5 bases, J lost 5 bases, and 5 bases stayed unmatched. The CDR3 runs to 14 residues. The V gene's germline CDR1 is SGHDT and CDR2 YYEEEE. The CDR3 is CASRHSGGAETQYF. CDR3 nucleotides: TGTGCCAGCAGGCATAGCGGGGGGGCGGAGACCCAGTACTTC. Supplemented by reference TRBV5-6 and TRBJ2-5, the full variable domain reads DAGVTQSPTHLIKTRGQQVTLRCSPKSGHDTVSWYQQALGQGPQFIFQYYEEEERQRGNFPDRFSGHQFPNYSSELNVNALLLGDSALYLCASRHSGGAETQYFGPGTRLLVL.

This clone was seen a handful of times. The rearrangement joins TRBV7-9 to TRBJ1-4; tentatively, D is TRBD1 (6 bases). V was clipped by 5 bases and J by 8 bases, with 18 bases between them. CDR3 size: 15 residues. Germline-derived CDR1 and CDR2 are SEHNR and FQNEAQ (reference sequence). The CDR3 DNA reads TGTGCCAGCAGCACCCGACAGGCGGAGAGCGAAAAACTGTTTTTT. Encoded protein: CASSTRQAESEKLFF.

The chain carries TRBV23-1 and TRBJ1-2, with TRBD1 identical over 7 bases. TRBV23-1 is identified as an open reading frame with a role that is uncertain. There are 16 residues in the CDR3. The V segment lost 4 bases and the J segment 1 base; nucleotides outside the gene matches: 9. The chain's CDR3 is CASSLFPGQNNYGYTF. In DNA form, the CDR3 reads TGCGCCAGCAGTCTTTTCCCGGGACAGAATAACTATGGCTACACCTTC.

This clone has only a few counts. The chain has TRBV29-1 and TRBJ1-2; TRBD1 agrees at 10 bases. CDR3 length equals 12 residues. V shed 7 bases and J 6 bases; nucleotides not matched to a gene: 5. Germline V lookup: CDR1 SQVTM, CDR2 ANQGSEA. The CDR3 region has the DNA TGCAGCGATGACAGGGGGCACCATGGCTACACCTTC. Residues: CSDDRGHHGYTF.

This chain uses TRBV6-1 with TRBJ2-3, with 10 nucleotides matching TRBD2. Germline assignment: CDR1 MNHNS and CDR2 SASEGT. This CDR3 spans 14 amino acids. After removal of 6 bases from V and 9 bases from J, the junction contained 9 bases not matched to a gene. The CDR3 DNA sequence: TGTGCCAGCAGCCCATCTAGCGGGGGAAGGACGCAGTATTTT. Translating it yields CASSPSSGGRTQYF.

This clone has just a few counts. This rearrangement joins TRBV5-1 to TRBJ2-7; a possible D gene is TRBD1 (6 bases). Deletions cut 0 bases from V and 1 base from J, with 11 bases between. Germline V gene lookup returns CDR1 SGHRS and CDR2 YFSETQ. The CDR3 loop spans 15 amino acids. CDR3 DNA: TGCGCCAGCAGCTTGGTACCAGGGGAGTCCTACGAGCAGTACTTC. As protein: CASSLVPGESYEQYF.

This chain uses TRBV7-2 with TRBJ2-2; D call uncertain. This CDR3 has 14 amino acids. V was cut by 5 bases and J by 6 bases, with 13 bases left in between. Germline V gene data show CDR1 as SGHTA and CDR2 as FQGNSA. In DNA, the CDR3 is TGTGCCAGCAGCCCATACATCGTTGCCGGGGAGCTGTTTTTT. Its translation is CASSPYIVAGELFF.

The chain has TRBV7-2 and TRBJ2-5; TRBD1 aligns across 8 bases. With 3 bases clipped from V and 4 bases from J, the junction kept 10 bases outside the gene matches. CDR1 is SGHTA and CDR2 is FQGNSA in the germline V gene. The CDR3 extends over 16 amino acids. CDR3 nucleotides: TGTGCCAGCAGCTTTGGCCAGGGGGCTGCCGGAGAGACCCAGTACTTC. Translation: CASSFGQGAAGETQYF.

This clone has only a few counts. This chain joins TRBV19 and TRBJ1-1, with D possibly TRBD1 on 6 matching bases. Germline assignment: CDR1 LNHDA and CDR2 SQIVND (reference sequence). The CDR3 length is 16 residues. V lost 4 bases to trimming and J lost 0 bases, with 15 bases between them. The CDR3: CASSTRQETMNTEAFF. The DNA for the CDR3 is TGTGCCAGTAGTACCCGACAGGAGACAATGAACACTGAAGCTTTCTTT.